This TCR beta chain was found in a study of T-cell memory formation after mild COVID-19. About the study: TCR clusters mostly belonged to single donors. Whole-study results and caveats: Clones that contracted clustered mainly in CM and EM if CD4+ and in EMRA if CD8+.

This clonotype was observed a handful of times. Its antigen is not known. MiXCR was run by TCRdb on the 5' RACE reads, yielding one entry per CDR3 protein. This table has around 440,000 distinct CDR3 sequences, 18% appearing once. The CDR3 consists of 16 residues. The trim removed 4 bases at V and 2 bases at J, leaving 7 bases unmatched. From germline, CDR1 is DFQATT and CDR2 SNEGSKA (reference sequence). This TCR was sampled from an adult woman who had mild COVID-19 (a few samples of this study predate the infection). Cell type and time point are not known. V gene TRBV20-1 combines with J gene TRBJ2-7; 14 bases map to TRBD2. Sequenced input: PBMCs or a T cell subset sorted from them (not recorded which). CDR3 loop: CSATGTSGGSAYEQYF. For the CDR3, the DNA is TGCAGTGCTACCGGGACTAGCGGGGGATCCGCCTACGAGCAGTACTTC.